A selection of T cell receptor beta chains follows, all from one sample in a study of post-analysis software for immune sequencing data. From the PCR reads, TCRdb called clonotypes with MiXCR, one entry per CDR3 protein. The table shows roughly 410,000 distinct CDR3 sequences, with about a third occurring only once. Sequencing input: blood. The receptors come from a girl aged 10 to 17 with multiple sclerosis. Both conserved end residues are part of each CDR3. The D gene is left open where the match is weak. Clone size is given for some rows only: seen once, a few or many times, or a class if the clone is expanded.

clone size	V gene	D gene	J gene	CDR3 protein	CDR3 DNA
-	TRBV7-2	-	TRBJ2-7	CASSLAEGGSYEQYF	TGTGCCAGCAGCTTAGCCGAGGGGGGTTCCTACGAGCAGTACTTC
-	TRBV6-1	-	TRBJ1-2	CAGSLPPSGYTF	TGTGCCGGCAGCTTACCCCCTTCTGGCTACACCTTC
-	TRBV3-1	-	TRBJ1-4	CASSHNPGDGKLFF	TGTGCCAGCAGCCATAACCCGGGCGACGGGAAACTGTTTTTT
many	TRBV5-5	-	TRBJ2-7	CASSLNIGELYEQYF	TGTGCCAGCAGCTTGAATATTGGGGAGCTATACGAGCAGTACTTC
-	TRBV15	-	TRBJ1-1	CATSRDFALMNTEAFF	TGTGCCACCAGCAGAGATTTCGCATTGATGAACACTGAAGCTTTCTTT
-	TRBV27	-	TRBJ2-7	CASSVTGNHYEQYF	TGTGCCAGCAGTGTTACAGGGAACCACTACGAGCAGTACTTC
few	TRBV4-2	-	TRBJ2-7	CASSQDPGSSYEQYF	TGTGCCAGCAGCCAAGATCCAGGCAGCTCCTACGAGCAGTACTTC
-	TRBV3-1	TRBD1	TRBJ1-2	CASSPRTGWVYGYTF	TGTGCCAGCAGTCCGAGGACAGGGTGGGTCTATGGCTACACCTTC
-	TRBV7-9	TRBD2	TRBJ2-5	CASSGHSGGPQETQYF	TGTGCCAGCAGCGGACATAGCGGGGGCCCCCAAGAGACCCAGTACTTC
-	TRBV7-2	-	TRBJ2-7	CARDGDNSYEQYF	TGTGCCAGGGACGGGGACAATTCCTACGAGCAGTACTTC
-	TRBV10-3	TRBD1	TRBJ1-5	CAISEGQGSNQTQHF	TGTGCCATCAGTGAGGGACAGGGAAGCAATCAGACCCAGCATTTT
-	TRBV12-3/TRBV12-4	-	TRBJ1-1	CASSLLLGQPERAFF	TGTGCCAGCAGTTTACTCTTGGGCCAACCAGAACGTGCTTTCTTT
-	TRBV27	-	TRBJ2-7	CATLHSYEQYF	TGTGCCACCTTACACTCCTACGAGCAGTACTTC
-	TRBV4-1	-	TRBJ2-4	CASSRALATEQYF	TGCGCCAGCAGCCGGGCACTAGCTACGGAGCAGTACTTC
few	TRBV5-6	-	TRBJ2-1	CASSLVRTGYNEQFF	TGTGCCAGCAGCTTGGTTCGAACTGGTTACAATGAGCAGTTCTTC
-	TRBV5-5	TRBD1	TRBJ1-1	CASSRQGSWMLDTEAFF	TGTGCCAGCAGCCGACAGGGAAGTTGGATGTTAGACACTGAAGCTTTCTTT
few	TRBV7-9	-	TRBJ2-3	CASSKDGGPLSADTQYF	TGTGCCAGCAGCAAAGACGGGGGACCCCTTAGCGCAGATACGCAGTATTTT
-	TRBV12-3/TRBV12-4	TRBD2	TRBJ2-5	CASSPGASGEKTQYF	TGTGCCAGCAGTCCGGGGGCTAGCGGGGAGAAGACCCAGTACTTC
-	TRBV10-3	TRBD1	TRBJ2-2	CAISEAGQANTGELFF	TGTGCCATCAGTGAGGCGGGACAGGCCAACACCGGGGAGCTGTTTTTT
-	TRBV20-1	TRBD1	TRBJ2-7	CSAPRPGQGHEQYF	TGCAGTGCTCCCCGACCGGGACAGGGTCACGAGCAGTACTTC